A single sample gave rise to the 32 T cell receptor beta chains below, sequenced in a study of molecular identifiers for immune sequencing clone quantification. In TCRdb, the PCR reads were re-called with MiXCR into one record per CDR3 protein. Of approximately 630,000 distinct CDR3 sequences in the sample, approximately 24% were seen once. Sample: naive CD8+ T cells from blood, with Jurkat cell RNA spiked in. Subset meaning: FACS-sorted CD8+CD4-CCR7+CD45RA+ naive T cells. The origin of the receptors is a human donor in good health. Some libraries in this study had Jurkat cell RNA spiked in.

This clonotype was picked up many times. The rearrangement links TRBV7-9 to TRBJ1-1, with D possibly matching TRBD1 (6 bases). Looked up from germline, CDR1 is SEHNR and CDR2 is FQNEAQ (reference sequence). The germline V and J ends were trimmed by 2 bases and 3 bases, with 13 bases remaining between them. CDR3 length equals 15 residues. The CDR3 coding sequence is TGTGCCAGCAGCTTACCAGGGGATATGCACACTGAAGCTTTCTTT. Translating it yields CASSLPGDMHTEAFF.

The chain employs TRBV27 and TRBJ2-7; D perhaps matches TRBD1 (6 bases). This CDR3 is built from 14 residues. The germline V and J ends were trimmed by 4 bases and 2 bases, with 12 bases remaining between them. Looked up from germline, CDR1 is MNHEY and CDR2 is SMNVEV (reference sequence). CDR3 amino acids: CASSSTGQPYEQYF. The DNA of the CDR3 is TGTGCCAGCAGTTCGACAGGTCAGCCCTACGAGCAGTACTTC.

V usage is TRBV27 and J usage is TRBJ1-5; 7 bases agree with TRBD1. The CDR3 runs to 18 residues. V was pared by 2 bases and J by 0 bases, with 10 bases of the junction left unmatched. The V gene's germline CDR1 is MNHEY and CDR2 SMNVEV (reference sequence). The CDR3 DNA reads as TGTGCCAGCAGTTTAGTGGGACCCGGGACAGATAGCAATCAGCCCCAGCATTTT. Residues: CASSLVGPGTDSNQPQHF.

This clonotype was recorded a few times. CDR3 sequence reads: CASSSTAPAQHF. The CDR3 DNA sequence: TGTGCCAGCAGTTCGACAGCTCCGGCCCAGCATTTT. V is TRBV28 and J is TRBJ1-5, with D maybe TRBD1 (5 bases). Trimming took 4 bases from V and 11 from J, leaving 12 bases between them. CDR1 and CDR2 (germline): MDHEN, SYDVKM. The length of the CDR3 is 12 residues.

Here the CDR3 DNA reads TGTGCCAGCAGCCCAAGGTGGGCAGAATCCTACGAGCAGTACTTC. Its protein is CASSPRWAESYEQYF. The rearrangement uses TRBV7-9 and TRBJ2-7; D unresolved. Germline CDR1 and CDR2: SEHNR and FQNEAQ (reference sequence). Trimming removed 5 bases from V and 1 base from J, with 15 bases in between. CDR3 length: 15 residues.

This clonotype was observed many times. The chain employs TRBV12-3 or TRBV12-4 and TRBJ2-7, with TRBD1 matching 11 bases. This CDR3 has 14 amino acids. The V gene end was trimmed by 6 bases and the J gene end by 6 bases; junction bases not matched to a gene: 7. CDR3 nucleotide sequence: TGTGCCAGCAGCCTAGGGACAGGGGGGAGCGAGCAGTACTTC. It encodes CASSLGTGGSEQYF.

This clonotype showed up just once. The chain joins TRBV11-2 to TRBJ1-3; 8 positions agree with TRBD1. The CDR3 is 16 residues long. Germline-derived CDR1 and CDR2 are SGHAT and FQNNGV. The V segment lost 5 bases and the J segment 2 bases; nucleotides outside the gene matches: 8. CDR3 residues: CASSPTGVQTGNTIYF. For the CDR3, the DNA is TGTGCCAGCAGCCCGACAGGGGTTCAGACTGGAAACACCATATATTTT.

The chain is built from TRBV5-4 and TRBJ2-7, with unresolved D. The CDR3 spans 14 residues. V was clipped by 2 bases and J by 0 bases, with 9 bases between them. Per the germline V gene, CDR1 is SGHNT and CDR2 is YYREEE (reference sequence). CDR3 DNA: TGTGCCAGCAGCTTAAAGTGCTACTCCTACGAGCAGTACTTC. This encodes CASSLKCYSYEQYF. Using reference TRBV5-4 and TRBJ2-7 for the parts outside the CDR3, the full variable domain is ETGVTQSPTHLIKTRGQQVTLRCSSQSGHNTVSWYQQALGQGPQFIFQYYREEENGRGNFPPRFSGLQFPNYSSELNVNALELDDSALYLCASSLKCYSYEQYFGPGTRLTVT.

This clonotype was seen at least ten times. The rearrangement uses TRBV20-1 and TRBJ2-7; a weak D match, TRBD2 (5 bases). Between the trimmed V and J ends, which lost 7 bases and 0 bases, there was a span of 10 bases. Germline V CDR1 and CDR2: DFQATT, SNEGSKA (reference sequence). CDR3 size: 12 residues. The CDR3 bases are TGCAGTGTGTCGGGAAACTCCTACGAGCAGTACTTC. Protein sequence: CSVSGNSYEQYF.

This clonotype has ten or more counts. The V gene is TRBV9, the J gene TRBJ2-1; TRBD2 aligns across 12 bases. J was trimmed by 7 bases and V by 3 bases; bases with no gene match: 8. Germline V gives CDR1 SGDLS, CDR2 YYNGEE. The CDR3 sequence is 16 residues long. CDR3 sequence (DNA): TGTGCCAGCAGCGCTCTAGCGGGAGGGCCGGGGAATGAGCAGTTCTTC. Its translation: CASSALAGGPGNEQFF.

This clonotype has only a few counts. V and J are TRBV13 and TRBJ2-1; no firm D call. The CDR3 is made up of 13 amino acids. Germline V gene lookup returns CDR1 PRHDT and CDR2 FYEKMQ (reference sequence). V gave up 0 bases and J gave up 7 bases, with 7 bases separating them. The chain's CDR3 is CASSLGSGNEQFF. In DNA, the CDR3 is TGTGCCAGCAGCTTAGGCTCCGGAAATGAGCAGTTCTTC.

This clonotype was observed a few times. V gene TRBV20-1 combines with J gene TRBJ2-5; D is perhaps TRBD1 or TRBD2 (5 bases each). Trimming pared 3 bases from V and 1 base from J, leaving 12 bases between. This CDR3 is 14 amino acids long. In germline, CDR1 is DFQATT, CDR2 SNEGSKA (reference sequence). The CDR3 DNA reads as TGCAGTGCTAGTGAGGAAGGGACCCAAGAGACCCAGTACTTC. Protein: CSASEEGTQETQYF.

This clonotype was observed a handful of times. The V call is TRBV15, the J call TRBJ1-1; D gene uncertain. V gave up 0 bases and J gave up 7 bases, with 15 bases separating them. The CDR3 length is 15 residues. Germline lookup yields CDR1 LNHNV and CDR2 YYDKDF (reference sequence). The CDR3 sequence: CATSRDRMSGYEAFF. CDR3 coding DNA: TGTGCCACCAGCAGAGATAGGATGTCGGGGTATGAAGCTTTCTTT.

This clonotype was recorded many times. The chain joins TRBV9 to TRBJ1-1; D is undetermined. The V and J ends lost 3 bases and 0 bases respectively, with 9 bases between them. CDR1 SGDLS and CDR2 YYNGEE come from the germline V gene. This CDR3 comprises 14 residues. The CDR3 protein is CASSGYVVNTEAFF. DNA of the CDR3: TGTGCCAGCAGCGGATACGTTGTGAACACTGAAGCTTTCTTT.

Only a few counts were recorded for this clonotype. This chain joins TRBV20-1 and TRBJ2-1; D is unclear. Germline CDR1 and CDR2: DFQATT and SNEGSKA (reference sequence). V was cut by 4 bases and J by 8 bases, with 0 bases left in between. The CDR3 has 8 residues. Written as DNA, the CDR3 is TGCAGTGCTAATGAGCAGTTCTTC. Amino acids: CSANEQFF.

The chain combines TRBV7-9 with TRBJ2-3; D not resolved. Trimming shortened V by 4 bases and J by 5 bases, and 10 bases separated the two germline ends. The CDR3 has 13 residues. CDR1 is SEHNR and CDR2 is FQNEAQ in the germline V gene (reference sequence). The CDR3 here is CASSWITEDTQYF. As DNA, the CDR3 is TGTGCCAGCAGCTGGATAACAGAAGATACGCAGTATTTT.

This clonotype was observed a single time. Since a much larger clone is just one base distant, this may be a read error. The V gene is TRBV30, the J gene TRBJ2-7, with D hard to call. Germline CDR1 and CDR2: GTSNPN and SVGIG (reference sequence). The CDR3 runs to 14 residues. Trimming shortened V by 1 base and J by 2 bases, and 12 bases separated the two germline ends. The CDR3 nucleotides are TGTGCCTGGAGTGCCTCGTCGGGTCCCTACGAGCAGTACTTC. Encoded protein: CAWSASSGPYEQYF.

This clonotype is a singleton in its sample. The rearrangement uses TRBV9 and TRBJ1-3, with D unclear. Germline V gene data show CDR1 as SGDLS and CDR2 as YYNGEE. V dropped 0 bases and J dropped 0 bases, with 7 bases sitting between them. The CDR3 runs to 15 residues. CDR3 sequence: CASSVDPNSGNTIYF. The CDR3 nucleotides read TGTGCCAGCAGCGTAGATCCTAACTCTGGAAACACCATATATTTT.

About this clonotype itself: This clone may be a read error of a much larger clone one base away. This chain uses TRBV20-1 with TRBJ2-5; 9 bases are shared with TRBD2. This CDR3 region has 17 residues. Germline V gene data show CDR1 as DFQATT and CDR2 as SNEGSKA (reference sequence). J lost 9 bases, V lost 4 bases, and 21 bases had no gene match. The CDR3 bases are TGCAGTGCTAACCACGAGTATAGGCGGGAGGGAGGTGAGGCCCAGTACTTC. It encodes CSANHEYRREGGEAQYF.

This clonotype was seen ten or more times. This rearrangement joins TRBV5-5 to TRBJ1-1; no firm D call. Per the germline V gene, CDR1 is SGHKS and CDR2 is YYEKEE (reference sequence). CDR3 length equals 14 residues. The V gene lost 3 bases and the J gene lost 0 bases, with 9 bases spanning the gap. This CDR3 reads CASSWGAMNTEAFF. The CDR3, as DNA: TGTGCCAGCAGCTGGGGAGCAATGAACACTGAAGCTTTCTTT.

V and J are TRBV27 and TRBJ2-3; 8 bases align to TRBD2. From germline, CDR1 is MNHEY and CDR2 SMNVEV (reference sequence). V was clipped by 6 bases and J by 0 bases; unmatched bases: 14. CDR3 length equals 18 residues. The CDR3 protein is CASRLAGPLPPSTDTQYF. The CDR3 coding sequence is TGTGCCAGCAGATTAGCGGGGCCCTTACCCCCTAGCACAGATACGCAGTATTTT.

This clonotype has at least ten counts. The V gene is TRBV9, the J gene TRBJ2-3, with D possibly being TRBD1 or TRBD2 (6 bases each). V lost 6 bases and J 3 bases, leaving 17 bases between the germline ends. This CDR3 region has 15 residues. CDR1 SGDLS and CDR2 YYNGEE come from the germline V gene. The CDR3 spells CASTPWGAPTDTQYF. DNA for the CDR3: TGTGCCAGCACCCCCTGGGGGGCGCCGACAGATACGCAGTATTTT.

This clonotype was counted ten times or more. The chain uses TRBV12-5 and TRBJ2-5; D possibly uses TRBD1 or TRBD2 (6 bases each). This CDR3 region has 11 residues. Trimming left V 7 bases short and J 4 bases short, with 7 bases between. Germline V lookup: CDR1 LGHNT, CDR2 FRNRAP. CDR3: CASEGGETQYF. CDR3 DNA: TGTGCTAGTGAGGGGGGAGAGACCCAGTACTTC. Combining the CDR3 with reference TRBV12-5 and TRBJ2-5 gives the whole variable domain DARVTQTPRHKVTEMGQEVTMRCQPILGHNTVFWYRQTMMQGLELLAYFRNRAPLDDSGMPKDRFSAEMPDATLATLKIQPSEPRDSAVYFCASEGGETQYFGPGTRLLVL.

This clonotype has a single count. The V gene is TRBV28, the J gene TRBJ1-1, with 8 positions matching TRBD1. In germline, CDR1 is MDHEN, CDR2 SYDVKM. The CDR3 length is 14 residues. The V and J ends lost 4 bases and 3 bases, in that order; junction bases with no gene match: 4. CDR3 region: CASSSGGGDTEAFF. DNA for the CDR3: TGTGCCAGCAGTTCAGGGGGCGGTGACACTGAAGCTTTCTTT.

The gene calls are TRBV19 and TRBJ1-6; 11 positions agree with TRBD1. From germline, CDR1 is LNHDA and CDR2 SQIVND (reference sequence). Trimming removed 5 bases from V and 9 bases from J; junction bases left unmatched: 3. This CDR3 is built from 14 residues. In nucleotides, the CDR3 is TGTGCCAGTAGTCCCGGGACAGGGGGTTCACCCCTCCACTTT. Its translation is CASSPGTGGSPLHF.

At least ten counts were recorded for this clonotype. The chain employs TRBV12-3 or TRBV12-4 and TRBJ1-1; 9 nucleotides match TRBD1. This CDR3 has 16 residues. The J segment lost 1 base and the V segment lost 6 bases, leaving 9 bases of the junction unmatched. In DNA form, the CDR3 reads TGTGCCAGCAGCCCCGGACAGGGGAACCGGAACACTGAAGCTTTCTTT. Protein: CASSPGQGNRNTEAFF.

This clonotype was found many times. This chain links TRBV19 with TRBJ2-3, with a possible D match to TRBD2 (7 bases). CDR3 length equals 17 residues. V lost 3 bases, J lost 0 bases, and 16 bases lay in between. Looked up from germline, CDR1 is LNHDA and CDR2 is SQIVND (reference sequence). The CDR3 sequence is CASSIRQGTTSTDTQYF. The DNA of the CDR3 is TGTGCCAGTAGTATCCGTCAGGGGACTACTAGCACAGATACGCAGTATTTT.

In its sample, this clonotype was seen many times. The V gene is TRBV6-1, the J gene TRBJ2-1; TRBD2 agrees at 9 bases. This CDR3 comprises 16 residues. The J segment lost 4 bases and the V segment lost 3 bases, leaving 7 bases of the junction unmatched. Looked up from germline, CDR1 is MNHNS and CDR2 is SASEGT. In DNA, the CDR3 is TGTGCCAGCAGTGATTATAGCGGGGGAAATTACAATGAGCAGTTCTTC. It translates to CASSDYSGGNYNEQFF.

The chain employs TRBV5-5 and TRBJ2-7; possibly TRBD1 for D (6 bases). Between the trimmed V and J ends, which lost 0 bases and 3 bases, there was a span of 13 bases. The CDR3 length is 15 residues. CDR1 is SGHKS and CDR2 is YYEKEE in the germline V gene (reference sequence). The CDR3 DNA reads as TGTGCCAGCAGCTTGGAGCAAGGGACATACTACGAGCAGTACTTC. Translation: CASSLEQGTYYEQYF. The variable domain in full, completed from reference TRBV5-5 and TRBJ2-7, reads DAGVTQSPTHLIKTRGQQVTLRCSPISGHKSVSWYQQVLGQGPQFIFQYYEKEERGRGNFPDRFSARQFPNYSSELNVNALLLGDSALYLCASSLEQGTYYEQYFGPGTRLTVT.

The chain couples TRBV12-3 or TRBV12-4 to TRBJ2-2, with D tentatively TRBD2 (6 bases). This CDR3 comprises 13 residues. Trimming left V 3 bases short and J 7 bases short, with 9 bases between. CDR3 bases: TGTGCCAGCAGTTTTTGGGAGGTCGGGGAGCTGTTTTTT. It specifies CASSFWEVGELFF.

In its sample, this clonotype was seen many times. The V call is TRBV5-1, the J call TRBJ2-3; the D call may be TRBD1 or TRBD2 (5 bases each). Trimming took off 0 bases at V and 2 bases at J, with 19 bases between the two ends. This CDR3 has 18 amino acids. CDR1 is SGHRS and CDR2 is YFSETQ in the germline V gene. The CDR3 spells CASSLGPLAVGTTDTQYF. CDR3 DNA: TGCGCCAGCAGCTTGGGCCCTTTGGCCGTCGGGACCACAGATACGCAGTATTTT. Full variable domain (missing parts from reference TRBV5-1 and TRBJ2-3): KAGVTQTPRYLIKTRGQQVTLSCSPISGHRSVSWYQQTPGQGLQFLFEYFSETQRNKGNFPGRFSGRQFSNSRSEMNVSTLELGDSALYLCASSLGPLAVGTTDTQYFGPGTRLTVL.

This clonotype occurred a few times. This chain connects TRBV12-3 or TRBV12-4 to TRBJ2-1, with 7 bases lining up with TRBD2. J lost 12 bases, V lost 5 bases, and 7 bases had no gene match. This CDR3 is 12 amino acids long. The CDR3 DNA follows: TGTGCCAGCAGTCTAACTAGCGTTGGGCAGTTCTTC. Translation gives CASSLTSVGQFF.